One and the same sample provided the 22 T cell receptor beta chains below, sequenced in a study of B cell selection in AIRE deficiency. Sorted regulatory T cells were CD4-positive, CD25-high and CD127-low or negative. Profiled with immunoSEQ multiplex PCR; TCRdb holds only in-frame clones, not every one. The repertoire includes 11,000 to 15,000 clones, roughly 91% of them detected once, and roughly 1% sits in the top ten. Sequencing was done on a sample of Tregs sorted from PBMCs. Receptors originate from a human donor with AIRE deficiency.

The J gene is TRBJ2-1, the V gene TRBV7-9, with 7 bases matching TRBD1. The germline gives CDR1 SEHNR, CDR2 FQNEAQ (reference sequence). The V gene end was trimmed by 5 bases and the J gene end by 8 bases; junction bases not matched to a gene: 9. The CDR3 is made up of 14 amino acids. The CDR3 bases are TGTGCCAGCAGCCCCAGACACAGGGGCGATGAGCAGTTCTTC. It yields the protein CASSPRHRGDEQFF.

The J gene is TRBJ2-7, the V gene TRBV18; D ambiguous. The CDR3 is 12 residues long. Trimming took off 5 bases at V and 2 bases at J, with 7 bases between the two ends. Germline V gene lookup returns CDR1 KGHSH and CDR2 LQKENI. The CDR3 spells CASSFNTYEQYF. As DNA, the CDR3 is TGTGCCAGCTCATTCAATACCTACGAGCAGTACTTC.

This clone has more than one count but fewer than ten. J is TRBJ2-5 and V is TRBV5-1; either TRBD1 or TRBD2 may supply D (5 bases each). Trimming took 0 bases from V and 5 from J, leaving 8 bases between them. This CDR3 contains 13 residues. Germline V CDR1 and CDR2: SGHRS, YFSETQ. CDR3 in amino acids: CASSLDGAETQYF. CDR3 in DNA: TGCGCCAGCAGCTTGGACGGGGCCGAGACCCAGTACTTC.

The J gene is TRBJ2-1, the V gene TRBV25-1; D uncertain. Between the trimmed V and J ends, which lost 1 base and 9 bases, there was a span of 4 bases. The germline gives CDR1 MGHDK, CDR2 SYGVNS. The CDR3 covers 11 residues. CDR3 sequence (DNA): TGTGCCAGCAGTGAATTTGGTGAGCAGTTCTTC. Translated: CASSEFGEQFF.

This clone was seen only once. DNA of the CDR3: TGTGCCAGCTCACCAAGGCTAGCCCAGGGTGAGCAGTTCTTC. Translating it yields CASSPRLAQGEQFF. The chain is built from TRBV18 and TRBJ2-1, with D perhaps assigned TRBD1 or TRBD2 (5 bases each). The V gene's germline CDR1 is KGHSH and CDR2 LQKENI. V was trimmed by 2 bases and J by 9 bases, leaving 14 bases between them. The CDR3 length is 14 residues.

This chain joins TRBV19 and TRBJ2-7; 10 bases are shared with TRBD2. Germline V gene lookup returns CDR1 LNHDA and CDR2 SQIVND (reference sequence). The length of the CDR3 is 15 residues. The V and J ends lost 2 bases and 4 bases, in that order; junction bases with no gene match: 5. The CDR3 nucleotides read TGTGCCAGTAGTATAACTCTAGCGGGAGAATACGAGCAGTACTTC. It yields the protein CASSITLAGEYEQYF.

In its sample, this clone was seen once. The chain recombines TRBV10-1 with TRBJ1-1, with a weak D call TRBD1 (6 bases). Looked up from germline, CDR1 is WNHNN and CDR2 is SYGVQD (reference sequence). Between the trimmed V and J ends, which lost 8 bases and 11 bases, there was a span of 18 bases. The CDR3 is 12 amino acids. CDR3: CASPNREWRAFF. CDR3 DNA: TGCGCCAGCCCTAACAGGGAATGGCGGGCTTTCTTT.

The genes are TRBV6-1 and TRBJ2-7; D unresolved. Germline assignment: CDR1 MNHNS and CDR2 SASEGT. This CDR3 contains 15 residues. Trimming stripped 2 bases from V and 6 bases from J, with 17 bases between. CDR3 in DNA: TGTGCCAGCAGTGAACAGCCCGGCCTGTTGTCCGAGCAGTACTTC. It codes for CASSEQPGLLSEQYF.

DNA of the CDR3: TGTGCCAGCAGCCAACAGGGCAGGAACACCATATATTTT. This encodes CASSQQGRNTIYF. The chain combines TRBV6-6 with TRBJ1-3, with TRBD1 as a possible D gene (6 bases). Per the germline V gene, CDR1 is MNHNY and CDR2 is SVGAGI (reference sequence). This CDR3 contains 13 residues. Between the trimmed V and J ends, which lost 6 bases and 7 bases, there was a span of 13 bases.

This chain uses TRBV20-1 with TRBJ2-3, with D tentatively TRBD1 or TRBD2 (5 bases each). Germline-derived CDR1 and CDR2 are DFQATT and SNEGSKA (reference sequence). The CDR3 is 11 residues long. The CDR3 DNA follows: TGCAGGACCTCAATGGGGGAAACGCAGTATTTT. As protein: CRTSMGETQYF.

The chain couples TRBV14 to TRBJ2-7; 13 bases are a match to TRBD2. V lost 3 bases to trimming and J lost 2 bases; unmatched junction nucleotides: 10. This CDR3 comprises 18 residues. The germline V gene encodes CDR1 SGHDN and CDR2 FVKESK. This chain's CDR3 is CASSHLLGTSGTPYEQYF. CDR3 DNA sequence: TGTGCCAGCAGCCACCTGCTCGGGACTAGCGGGACCCCCTACGAGCAGTACTTC.

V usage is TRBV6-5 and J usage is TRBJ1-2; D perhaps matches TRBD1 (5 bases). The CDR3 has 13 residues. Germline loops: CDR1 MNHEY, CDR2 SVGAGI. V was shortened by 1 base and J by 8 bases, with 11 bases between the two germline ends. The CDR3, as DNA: TGTGCCAGCAGTTACTGGGGGGTAAGCGGCTACACCTTC. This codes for CASSYWGVSGYTF.

The CDR3 here is CASSFYGTGTDTQYF. In DNA form, the CDR3 reads TGTGCCAGCAGCTTTTACGGGACGGGCACAGATACGCAGTATTTT. The rearrangement joins TRBV7-2 to TRBJ2-3, with D perhaps being TRBD1 or TRBD2 (5 bases each). The CDR3 consists of 15 residues. In germline, CDR1 is SGHTA, CDR2 FQGNSA. V lost 3 bases, J lost 1 base, and 11 bases lay in between.

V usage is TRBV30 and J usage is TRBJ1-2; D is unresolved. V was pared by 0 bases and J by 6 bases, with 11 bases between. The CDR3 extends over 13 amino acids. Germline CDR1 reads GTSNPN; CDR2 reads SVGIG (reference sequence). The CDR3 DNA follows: TGTGCCTGGAGTGTTCTCAGGTTCGATGGCTACACCTTC. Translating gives CAWSVLRFDGYTF.

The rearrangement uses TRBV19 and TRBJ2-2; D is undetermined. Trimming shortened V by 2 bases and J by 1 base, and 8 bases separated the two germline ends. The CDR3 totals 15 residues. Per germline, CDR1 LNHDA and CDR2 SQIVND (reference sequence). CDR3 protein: CASSISGMNTGELFF. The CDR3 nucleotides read TGTGCCAGTAGTATATCAGGAATGAACACCGGGGAGCTGTTTTTT.

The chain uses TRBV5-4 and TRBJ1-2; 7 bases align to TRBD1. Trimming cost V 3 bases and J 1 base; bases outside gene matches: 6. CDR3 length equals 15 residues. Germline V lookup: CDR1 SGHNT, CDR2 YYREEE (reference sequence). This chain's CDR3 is CASSSYRGLNYGYTF. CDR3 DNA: TGTGCCAGCAGCTCTTACAGGGGTCTTAACTATGGCTACACCTTC.

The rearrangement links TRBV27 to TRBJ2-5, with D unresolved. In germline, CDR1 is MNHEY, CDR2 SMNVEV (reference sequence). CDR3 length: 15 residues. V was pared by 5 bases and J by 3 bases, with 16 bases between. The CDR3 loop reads CASSMLYGGKETQYF. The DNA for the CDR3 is TGTGCCAGCAGTATGCTCTATGGCGGAAAAGAGACCCAGTACTTC.

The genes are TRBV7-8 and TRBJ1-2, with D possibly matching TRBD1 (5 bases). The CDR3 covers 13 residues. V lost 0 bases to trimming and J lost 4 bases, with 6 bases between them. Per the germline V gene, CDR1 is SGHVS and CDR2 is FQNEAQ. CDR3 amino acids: CASSLAGGYGYTF. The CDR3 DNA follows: TGTGCCAGCAGCTTAGCCGGGGGCTATGGCTACACCTTC.

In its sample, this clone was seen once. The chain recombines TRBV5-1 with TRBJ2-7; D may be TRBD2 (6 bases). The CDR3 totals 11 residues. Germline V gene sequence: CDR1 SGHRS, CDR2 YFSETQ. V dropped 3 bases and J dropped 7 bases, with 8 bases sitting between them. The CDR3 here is CASSWAGEQYF. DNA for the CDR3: TGCGCCAGCAGCTGGGCGGGGGAGCAGTACTTC.

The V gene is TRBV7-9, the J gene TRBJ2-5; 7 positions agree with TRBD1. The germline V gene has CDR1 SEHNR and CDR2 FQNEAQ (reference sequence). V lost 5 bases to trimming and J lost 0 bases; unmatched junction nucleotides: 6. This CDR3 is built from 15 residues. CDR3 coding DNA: TGTGCCAGCAGCCAAGTCAGGGGGAACCAAGAGACCCAGTACTTC. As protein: CASSQVRGNQETQYF.

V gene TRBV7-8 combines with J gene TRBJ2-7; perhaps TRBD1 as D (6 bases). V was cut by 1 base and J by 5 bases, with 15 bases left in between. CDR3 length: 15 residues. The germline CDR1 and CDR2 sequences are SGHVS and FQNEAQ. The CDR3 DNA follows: TGTGCCAGCAGCTTAGATACAGGGACGGCGCACGAGCAGTACTTC. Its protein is CASSLDTGTAHEQYF.

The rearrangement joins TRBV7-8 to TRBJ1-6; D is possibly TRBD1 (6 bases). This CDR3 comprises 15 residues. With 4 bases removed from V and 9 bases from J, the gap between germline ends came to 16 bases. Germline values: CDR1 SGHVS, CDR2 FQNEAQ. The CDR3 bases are TGTGCCAGCAGCTCTAGACAGGCTGTATCTTCACCCCTCCACTTT. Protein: CASSSRQAVSSPLHF.